Listed here are 13 T cell receptor beta chains from one sample, sequenced in a study of blood T cell repertoires in COVID-19. Assay used: immunoSEQ multiplex PCR; TCRdb lists only in-frame clones, some missing. The repertoire holds about 100,000 clones, with approximately 90% as singletons. The material sequenced was peripheral blood. These receptors all come from a human donor with COVID-19, enrolled during active disease. The donor label of this sample is uncertain.

The rearrangement uses TRBV5-1 and TRBJ1-2; perhaps TRBD1 as D (5 bases). There are 14 residues in the CDR3. Trimming took off 4 bases at V and 7 bases at J, with 17 bases between the two ends. The germline V gene encodes CDR1 SGHRS and CDR2 YFSETQ. The CDR3 here is CASSGPGEGFGYTF. CDR3 in DNA: TGCGCCAGCAGCGGCCCGGGGGAGGGGTTTGGCTACACCTTC.

The chain couples TRBV2 to TRBJ2-2; 8 bases match TRBD1. V dropped 6 bases and J dropped 1; count of bases not matched to a gene: 7. The CDR3 runs to 16 residues. The germline CDR1 and CDR2 sequences are SNHLY and FYNNEI. CDR3 sequence: CASSLTGTGNTGELFF. In nucleotides, the CDR3 is TGTGCCAGCAGCCTCACCGGGACAGGGAACACCGGGGAGCTGTTTTTT.

J is TRBJ2-5 and V is TRBV5-1; 7 nucleotides agree with TRBD2. CDR3 length: 17 residues. Germline V lookup: CDR1 SGHRS, CDR2 YFSETQ. Trimming at V came to 3 bases and at J to 3 bases, leaving 14 bases not matched to a gene. Here the CDR3 reads CASSWGGYSGSEETQYF. In nucleotides, the CDR3 is TGCGCCAGCAGCTGGGGGGGTTACAGCGGTTCAGAAGAGACCCAGTACTTC.

The rearrangement links TRBV6-5 to TRBJ2-7; 9 positions agree with TRBD1. Germline CDR1 is MNHEY and CDR2 is SVGAGI. The V gene end was trimmed by 1 base and the J gene end by 7 bases; junction bases not matched to a gene: 8. The CDR3 consists of 15 residues. This CDR3 is CASSYLRTGESEQYF. The CDR3 DNA is TGTGCCAGCAGTTACTTAAGGACAGGGGAGAGTGAGCAGTACTTC.

The chain has TRBV19 and TRBJ2-7, with D perhaps matching TRBD1 (6 bases). CDR1 and CDR2 from the germline V gene are LNHDA and SQIVND (reference sequence). Trimming removed 0 bases at V and 1 base at J, with 10 bases between. This CDR3 spans 15 amino acids. The CDR3 DNA is TGTGCCAGTAGTATAGAGGGCAGGGGATCCTACGAGCAGTACTTC. Translation gives CASSIEGRGSYEQYF.

This clone was counted once. This rearrangement joins TRBV5-4 to TRBJ1-1, with D perhaps TRBD1 (6 bases). Germline CDR1 and CDR2: SGHNT and YYREEE (reference sequence). V shed 0 bases and J shed 6 bases, with 9 bases lying between them. This CDR3 contains 13 residues. This CDR3 reads CASSLVSGAEAFF. For the CDR3, the DNA is TGTGCCAGCAGCTTGGTCTCAGGGGCTGAAGCTTTCTTT.

The count of this clone is one. The gene calls are TRBV6-5 and TRBJ2-7, with 7 bases that match TRBD1. J gave up 2 bases and V 4 bases, and 5 bases lay outside the gene matches. Germline CDR1 and CDR2: MNHEY and SVGAGI. The CDR3 has 14 amino acids. CDR3 bases: TGTGCCAGCAGTTTGACAGGGTTCACCTACGAGCAGTACTTC. As protein: CASSLTGFTYEQYF.

The rearrangement links TRBV14 to TRBJ1-2, with D possibly being TRBD1 (5 bases). The CDR3 totals 13 residues. Germline V lookup: CDR1 SGHDN, CDR2 FVKESK. The V gene lost 1 base and the J gene lost 4 bases, with 7 bases spanning the gap. CDR3 in amino acids: CASSQAGLYGYTF. For the CDR3, the DNA is TGTGCCAGCAGCCAAGCAGGGCTCTATGGCTACACCTTC. Combining the CDR3 with reference TRBV14 and TRBJ1-2 gives the whole variable domain EAGVTQFPSHSVIEKGQTVTLRCDPISGHDNLYWYRRVMGKEIKFLLHFVKESKQDESGMPNNRFLAERTGGTYSTLKVQPAELEDSGVYFCASSQAGLYGYTFGSGTRLTVV.

The CDR3 DNA is TGTGCCAGCAGTTACTCTCCAGAAACAGATACGCAGTATTTT. Encoded protein: CASSYSPETDTQYF. V usage is TRBV6-5 and J usage is TRBJ2-3; D not resolved. The CDR3 sequence is 14 residues long. Looked up from germline, CDR1 is MNHEY and CDR2 is SVGAGI. V lost 0 bases to trimming and J lost 3 bases, with 7 bases between them.

The rearrangement joins TRBV3-1 (or the pseudogene TRBV3-2) to TRBJ2-7, with 9 bases that match TRBD1. The CDR3 spans 14 residues. The germline V gene encodes CDR1 LGHDT and CDR2 YNNKEL (reference sequence). Trimming at V came to 4 bases and at J to 7 bases, leaving 8 bases not matched to a gene. The CDR3 DNA reads as TGTGCCAGCAGCCCCGGGACAGGGAACGGGGAGCAGTACTTC. It codes for CASSPGTGNGEQYF.

The chain carries TRBV15 and TRBJ1-1; TRBD1 matches at 7 bases. Germline CDR1 is LNHNV and CDR2 is YYDKDF (reference sequence). The CDR3 has 16 amino acids. Germline trimming cut 0 bases from V and 5 bases from J; bases unmatched to any gene: 9. The CDR3 loop is CATSREGADRETEAFF. As DNA, the CDR3 is TGTGCCACCAGCAGAGAGGGGGCCGACAGGGAAACTGAAGCTTTCTTT.

The rearrangement links TRBV5-1 to TRBJ2-1; TRBD1 matches at 9 bases. Trimming took 0 bases from V and 7 from J; bases not matched to a gene: 5. From germline, CDR1 is SGHRS and CDR2 YFSETQ. This CDR3 has 15 residues. The CDR3 sequence: CASSLGGTGTNEQFF. CDR3 DNA sequence: TGCGCCAGCAGCTTGGGTGGGACAGGGACAAATGAGCAGTTCTTC.

The rearrangement links TRBV24-1 to TRBJ2-5; TRBD1 is a possible D gene (5 bases). V was shortened by 9 bases and J by 3 bases, with 7 bases between the two germline ends. CDR3 size: 11 residues. Per the germline V gene, CDR1 is KGHDR and CDR2 is SFDVKD. This chain's CDR3 is CATGAEETQYF. In DNA form, the CDR3 reads TGTGCCACCGGGGCCGAAGAGACCCAGTACTTC.